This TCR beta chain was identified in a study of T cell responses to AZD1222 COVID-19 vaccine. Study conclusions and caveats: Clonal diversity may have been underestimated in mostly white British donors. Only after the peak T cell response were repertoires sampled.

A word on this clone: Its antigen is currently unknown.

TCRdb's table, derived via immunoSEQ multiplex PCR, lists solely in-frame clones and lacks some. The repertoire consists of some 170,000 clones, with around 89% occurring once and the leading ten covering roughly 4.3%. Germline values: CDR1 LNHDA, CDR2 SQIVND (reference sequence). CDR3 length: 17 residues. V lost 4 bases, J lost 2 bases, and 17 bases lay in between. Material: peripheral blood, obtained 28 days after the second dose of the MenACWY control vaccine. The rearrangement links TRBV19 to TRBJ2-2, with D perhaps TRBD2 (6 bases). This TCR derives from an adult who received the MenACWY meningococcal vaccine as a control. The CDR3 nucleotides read TGTGCCAGTAGTAAAGGGACTTGGCGAGGAAACACCGGGGAGCTGTTTTTT. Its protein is CASSKGTWRGNTGELFF.